The 13 T cell receptor beta chains given below trace back to one sample, sequenced in a study of T cells in Graves' hyperthyroidism and ophthalmopathy. There were TCR beta CDR3 regions amplified from RNA transcripts. RT-PCR in the first round (using the HTBI primer set) targeted the TCR CDR3. A single record per CDR3 protein comes from TCRdb applying MiXCR to the multiplex PCR reads. The sample has hundreds of thousands of distinct CDR3 sequences, approximately 40% seen once; the top ten hold more than 7%. Sequencing was carried out using blood. The receptors here all came from a man younger than 35 with Graves' hyperthyroidism.

This clonotype was recorded a few times. The chain joins TRBV5-1 to TRBJ2-7; D uncertain. V lost 0 bases and J 0 bases, leaving 19 bases between the germline ends. Per the germline V gene, CDR1 is SGHRS and CDR2 is YFSETQ. The CDR3 extends over 18 amino acids. The DNA of the CDR3 is TGCGCCAGCAGCTTGGAATTCTTAGCAGGCGGATTCTCCTACGAGCAGTACTTC. Protein: CASSLEFLAGGFSYEQYF.

The chain couples TRBV20-1 to TRBJ2-7; 11 bases fit TRBD2. The end of the DNA aligns better with TRBJ2-1, so the J call may be wrong. This CDR3 has 14 amino acids. Germline values: CDR1 DFQATT, CDR2 SNEGSKA (reference sequence). CDR3 in DNA: TGCAGTGCTAGACCACTAGCGGGGGCCAATGAGCAGTTCTTC. Amino acid sequence: CSARPLAGANEQFF.

The chain couples TRBV4-1 to TRBJ1-5, with TRBD1 identical over 7 bases. The V gene's germline CDR1 is MGHRA and CDR2 YSYEKL. There are 15 residues in the CDR3. Trimming at V came to 0 bases and at J to 6 bases, leaving 5 bases not matched to a gene. Here the CDR3 reads CASSQETGQAQPQHF. As DNA, the CDR3 is TGCGCCAGCAGCCAAGAGACAGGGCAGGCTCAGCCCCAGCATTTT.

The CDR3 DNA follows: TGCGCCAGCAGCTTGGCCCCGACAGGGCGGTATGGCTACACCTTC. Translated, it gives CASSLAPTGRYGYTF. This rearrangement joins TRBV5-1 to TRBJ1-2; 7 bases align to TRBD1. The V and J ends lost 0 bases and 5 bases, in that order; junction bases with no gene match: 7. The CDR3 spans 15 residues. The germline V gene has CDR1 SGHRS and CDR2 YFSETQ.

The V gene is TRBV20-1, the J gene TRBJ2-7; D remains ambiguous. Germline V gene data show CDR1 as DFQATT and CDR2 as SNEGSKA (reference sequence). The CDR3 runs 10 residues. V lost 6 bases and J lost 5, with 8 bases in between. The CDR3 reads CSAVSDEQYF. In DNA form, the CDR3 reads TGCAGTGCCGTCTCGGACGAGCAGTACTTC.

V and J are TRBV7-2 and TRBJ1-4; D possibly corresponds to TRBD1 (5 bases). V was pared by 1 base and J by 8 bases, with 17 bases between. This CDR3 region has 16 residues. CDR1 is SGHTA and CDR2 is FQGNSA in the germline V gene. This CDR3 is CASSLVGGGRDEKLFF. As DNA, the CDR3 is TGTGCCAGCAGCTTAGTTGGGGGGGGGAGAGACGAAAAACTGTTTTTT.

The chain joins TRBV6-5 to TRBJ1-2; maybe TRBD1 (6 bases). The CDR3 extends over 13 amino acids. Germline V lookup: CDR1 MNHEY, CDR2 SVGAGI. V lost 7 bases and J lost 4, with 13 bases in between. CDR3 sequence (DNA): TGTGCCAGCAACAGAGGGGGACGCTATGGCTACACCTTC. Its translation: CASNRGGRYGYTF.

A few counts support this clonotype. This chain links TRBV6-5 with TRBJ2-5; maybe TRBD2 (5 bases). The CDR3 extends over 15 amino acids. Germline-derived CDR1 and CDR2 are MNHEY and SVGAGI. Trimming stripped 9 bases from V and 5 bases from J, with 22 bases between. The CDR3 loop is CASSLRWTGGETQYF. In nucleotides, the CDR3 is TGTGCCAGTAGCCTGCGATGGACGGGCGGGGAGACCCAGTACTTC.

Comments on this clonotype: The final CDR3 position lacks the conserved phenylalanine or tryptophan, pointing to a likely read error. The chain links TRBV6-6 to TRBJ1-1, with D uncertain. This CDR3 is 13 amino acids long. CDR1 and CDR2 from the germline V gene are MNHNY and SVGAGI (reference sequence). The CDR3 reads CASKEEQNAEAFL. As DNA, the CDR3 is TGTGCCAGCAAGGAGGAACAGAACGCTGAAGCTTTCCTT.

This clonotype was seen only a few times. The V and J genes are TRBV20-1 and TRBJ2-7; 9 bases line up with TRBD1. CDR1 DFQATT and CDR2 SNEGSKA come from the germline V gene (reference sequence). The length of the CDR3 is 16 residues. V lost 4 bases and J lost 2; bases outside the gene matches: 12. In DNA, the CDR3 is TGCAGTGCTACTGCACCCGGGGGGACAGGGACCTACGAGCAGTACTTC. Amino acid sequence: CSATAPGGTGTYEQYF.

This clonotype was counted between two and nine times. This chain uses TRBV10-3 with TRBJ1-4, with D perhaps matching TRBD1 (6 bases). The ends were cut back, 10 bases at V and 4 bases at J, with 13 bases in the middle. The CDR3 is made up of 13 amino acids. CDR1 and CDR2 from the germline V gene are ENHRY and SYGVKD. CDR3 protein: CASAQGRNEKLFF. The CDR3 region has the DNA TGTGCCAGTGCACAGGGCCGTAATGAAAAACTGTTTTTT.

The chain uses TRBV5-1 and TRBJ2-7; 9 positions agree with TRBD1. The length of the CDR3 is 15 residues. J gave up 7 bases and V 5 bases, and 13 bases lay outside the gene matches. Germline CDR1 reads SGHRS; CDR2 reads YFSETQ. CDR3 region: CASRDRDRDRVEQYF. The CDR3 DNA sequence: TGCGCCAGCAGGGACCGGGACAGGGACCGGGTTGAGCAGTACTTC.

This clonotype was found many times. At one boundary the junction diverges from the germline segment, which might be a read error. The gene calls are TRBV29-1 and TRBJ2-7; the D is unclear. Germline CDR1 reads SQVTM; CDR2 reads ANQGSEA. There are 12 residues in the CDR3. Here the CDR3 DNA reads TGCAGCATTGAAGATCTGGCCTACGAGCAGTACTTC. This encodes CSIEDLAYEQYF.